This entry concerns a single TCR beta chain. Data came from immunoSEQ multiplex PCR; TCRdb stores just in-frame clones and leaves some out. The top ten clones hold 0.21% of a sample with under 80,000 clones, approximately 97% of them seen once. In germline, CDR1 is SGHRS, CDR2 YFSETQ. With V trimmed by 4 bases and J by 11 bases, 17 bases remained unmatched. The CDR3 runs to 16 residues. These data come from a study of technical replicates of blood from a handful of donors. The clonotype comes from a human donor in good health. Sequenced material: T cells isolated from PBMCs. V is TRBV5-1 and J is TRBJ1-5, with 8 bases identical to TRBD1. CDR3 sequence reads: CASSPEGGTGHAAQHF. The CDR3 DNA reads TGCGCCAGCAGCCCGGAGGGCGGGACAGGTCATGCAGCCCAGCATTTT.